This T cell receptor (beta chain) is from a study of monozygotic twins with cystic fibrosis. Some clones are missing from TCRdb's copy, which holds only in-frame ones; the method was immunoSEQ multiplex PCR. The sample holds roughly 10,000 clones, over 99% seen once. The germline V gene has CDR1 SGHKS and CDR2 YYEKEE (reference sequence). The CDR3 consists of 15 residues. Losses at the gene ends were 4 bases for V and 0 bases for J; bases not matched to a gene: 5. The origin of this receptor is a man aged 18 to 30 with cystic fibrosis. The V and J genes are TRBV5-5 and TRBJ2-7, with 9 bases identical to TRBD1. Sequencing was carried out using blood. CDR3 amino acids: CASSSTGGASYEQYF. The CDR3 bases are TGTGCCAGCAGCAGTACAGGGGGCGCCTCCTACGAGCAGTACTTC.